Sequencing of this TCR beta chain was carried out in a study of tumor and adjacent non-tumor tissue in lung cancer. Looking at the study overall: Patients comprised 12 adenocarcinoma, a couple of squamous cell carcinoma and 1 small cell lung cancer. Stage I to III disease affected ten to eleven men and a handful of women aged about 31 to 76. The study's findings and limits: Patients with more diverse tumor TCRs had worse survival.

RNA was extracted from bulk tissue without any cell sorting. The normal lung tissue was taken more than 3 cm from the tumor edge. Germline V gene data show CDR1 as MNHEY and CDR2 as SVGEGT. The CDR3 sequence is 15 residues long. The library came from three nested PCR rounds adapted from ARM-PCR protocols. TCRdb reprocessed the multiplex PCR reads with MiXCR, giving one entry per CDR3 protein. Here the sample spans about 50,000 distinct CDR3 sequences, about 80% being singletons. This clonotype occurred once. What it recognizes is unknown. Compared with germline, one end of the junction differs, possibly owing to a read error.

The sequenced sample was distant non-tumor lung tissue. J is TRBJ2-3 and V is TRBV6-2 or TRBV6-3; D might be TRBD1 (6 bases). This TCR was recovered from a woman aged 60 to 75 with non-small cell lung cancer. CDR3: CASSYVATRTDMQYF. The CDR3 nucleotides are TGTGCCAGCAGTTACGTGGCGACGAGGACAGATATGCAGTATTTT.